Given below is one T cell receptor (beta chain) in context. The antigen is unknown. The same CDR3 also results from other DNA sequences found in this sample. The CDR3 has 20 amino acids. Germline V lookup: CDR1 SGHVS, CDR2 FNYEAQ. With 3 bases clipped from V and 4 bases from J, the junction kept 18 bases outside the gene matches. The data originate from a study of T cells in narcolepsy. Broader study findings: Blood of same and different patients, but not healthy controls, reportedly held recurring autoreactive clonotypes.

Profiled with immunoSEQ multiplex PCR; TCRdb holds only in-frame clones, not every one. The sample holds around 30,000 clones, roughly four fifths seen once. This sequence joins TRBV7-6 and TRBJ2-7; 13 bases match TRBD2. The specimen sequenced was CD45RA- memory CD4+ T cells from PBMCs. The source is a human donor with narcolepsy. CDR3 coding DNA: TGTGCCAGCAGCTTTAAACCCACTAGCGGGGGGGCGGGGGGTATATACGAGCAGTACTTC. This codes for CASSFKPTSGGAGGIYEQYF.